A single sample gave rise to the 26 T cell receptor beta chains below, sequenced in a study of T cell responses to AZD1222 COVID-19 vaccine. The method was immunoSEQ multiplex PCR; TCRdb's version includes in-frame clones alone and lacks a portion of them. This table has some 140,000 clones, roughly 90% appearing once. The specimen comprised peripheral blood, sampled on day 0 of AZD1222 vaccination. Receptor source: an adult in good health.

The chain links TRBV7-2 to TRBJ2-7, with D perhaps matching TRBD1 or TRBD2 (7 bases each). The CDR3 is 14 residues long. Germline V gene sequence: CDR1 SGHTA, CDR2 FQGNSA. Trimming cost V 7 bases and J 0 bases, with 13 bases left between them. The CDR3 nucleotides read TGTGCCAGCAACCAGGGGGGGAGCTCCTACGAGCAGTACTTC. Protein: CASNQGGSSYEQYF. The full variable domain, its missing parts supplied by reference TRBV7-2 and TRBJ2-7, is GAGVSQSPSNKVTEKGKDVELRCDPISGHTALYWYRQSLGQGLEFLIYFQGNSAPDKSGLPSDRFSAERTGGSVSTLTIQRTQQEDSAVYLCASNQGGSSYEQYFGPGTRLTVT.

The rearrangement joins TRBV7-8 to TRBJ1-5, with D uncertain. Trimming took off 5 bases at V and 0 bases at J, with 11 bases between the two ends. This CDR3 is built from 15 residues. The germline V gene encodes CDR1 SGHVS and CDR2 FQNEAQ. The CDR3 DNA reads as TGTGCCAGCAGCCACCGTCCTAATAGCAATCAGCCCCAGCATTTT. Protein: CASSHRPNSNQPQHF.

The chain is built from TRBV4-3 and TRBJ1-2, with 7 bases lining up with TRBD1. This CDR3 is built from 14 residues. Germline CDR1 and CDR2: LGHNA and YSLEER. V was pared by 1 base and J by 8 bases, with 7 bases of the junction left unmatched. For the CDR3, the DNA is TGCGCCAGCAGCCAAGTAGGGACAGAGGGCGGCTACACCTTC. This codes for CASSQVGTEGGYTF.

The V call is TRBV6-5, the J call TRBJ2-1; 9 nucleotides align to TRBD2. The CDR3 has 15 amino acids. With 5 bases clipped from V and 4 bases from J, the junction kept 6 bases outside the gene matches. CDR1 MNHEY and CDR2 SVGAGI come from the germline V gene. CDR3 amino acids: CASSPLAGGYNEQFF. The CDR3 DNA reads as TGTGCCAGCAGTCCGTTGGCGGGAGGGTACAATGAGCAGTTCTTC.

This clone was counted between two and nine times. The V call is TRBV7-3, the J call TRBJ1-2; D is perhaps TRBD1 (5 bases). Germline CDR1 reads SGHTA; CDR2 reads FQGTGA. This CDR3 has 14 amino acids. The germline V and J ends were trimmed by 5 bases and 6 bases, with 16 bases remaining between them. CDR3 sequence (DNA): TGTGCCAGCAGCCTTATCGGAGGGGTGGATGGCTACACCTTC. This gives the protein CASSLIGGVDGYTF.

V gene TRBV9 combines with J gene TRBJ1-4; 7 nucleotides align to TRBD1. The V gene end was trimmed by 0 bases and the J gene end by 13 bases; junction bases not matched to a gene: 15. This CDR3 region has 16 residues. Germline CDR1 and CDR2: SGDLS and YYNGEE. The CDR3 reads CASSVDPTGVESRLFF. As DNA, the CDR3 is TGTGCCAGCAGCGTAGACCCAACAGGGGTAGAGTCTCGACTGTTTTTT.

The chain carries TRBV13 and TRBJ1-2, with a tentative D call TRBD1 (5 bases). Trimming left V 6 bases short and J 8 bases short, with 19 bases between. The CDR3 is made up of 14 amino acids. Germline V lookup: CDR1 PRHDT, CDR2 FYEKMQ (reference sequence). As DNA, the CDR3 is TGTGCCAGCAGTATAATGTGGGGGAGAATGGGCTACACCTTC. Its translation is CASSIMWGRMGYTF. Combining the CDR3 with reference TRBV13 and TRBJ1-2 gives the whole variable domain AAGVIQSPRHLIKEKRETATLKCYPIPRHDTVYWYQQGPGQDPQFLISFYEKMQSDKGSIPDRFSAQQFSDYHSELNMSSLELGDSALYFCASSIMWGRMGYTFGSGTRLTVV.

J is TRBJ2-3 and V is TRBV7-8; 7 bases are shared with TRBD2. This CDR3 is built from 17 residues. V was pared by 0 bases and J by 0 bases, with 6 bases of the junction left unmatched. Germline-derived CDR1 and CDR2 are SGHVS and FQNEAQ. CDR3 sequence: CASSLARAGVSTDTQYF. CDR3 bases: TGTGCCAGCAGCTTAGCCAGGGCGGGAGTGAGCACAGATACGCAGTATTTT.

This rearrangement joins TRBV30 to TRBJ1-2, with D possibly being TRBD1 (5 bases). From germline, CDR1 is GTSNPN and CDR2 SVGIG (reference sequence). The germline V and J ends were trimmed by 0 bases and 6 bases, with 17 bases remaining between them. CDR3 length: 15 amino acids. The CDR3 sequence: CAWSVLGRPRDGYTF. In DNA form, the CDR3 reads TGTGCCTGGAGTGTTCTGGGACGCCCAAGAGATGGCTACACCTTC.

V and J are TRBV3-1 (or the pseudogene TRBV3-2) and TRBJ2-1, with D tentatively TRBD2 (6 bases). Germline lookup yields CDR1 LGHDT and CDR2 YNNKEL (reference sequence). The CDR3 spans 18 residues. The germline V and J ends were trimmed by 5 bases and 0 bases, with 20 bases remaining between them. CDR3 bases: TGTGCCAGCAGCTCCCCACTTGGCGGGACGATCTCCTACAATGAGCAGTTCTTC. Protein: CASSSPLGGTISYNEQFF.

The count of this clone is one. V usage is TRBV28 and J usage is TRBJ2-6; D not certain. The length of the CDR3 is 14 residues. Germline CDR1 is MDHEN and CDR2 is SYDVKM. The V end was cut by 3 bases, the J end by 1 base, with 4 bases between. CDR3 loop: CASSFNSGANVLTF. Written as DNA, the CDR3 is TGTGCCAGCAGTTTTAATTCTGGGGCCAACGTCCTGACTTTC.

The rearrangement joins TRBV6-5 to TRBJ2-3; no definite D call. CDR3 length equals 13 residues. From germline, CDR1 is MNHEY and CDR2 SVGAGI. Trimming stripped 6 bases from V and 2 bases from J, with 9 bases between. The CDR3 DNA follows: TGTGCCAGCAGATCCCTTATCACAGATACGCAGTATTTT. Its translation: CASRSLITDTQYF.

This clone has just a few counts. The rearrangement links TRBV30 to TRBJ2-2; perhaps D is TRBD1 or TRBD2 (5 bases each). Germline lookup yields CDR1 GTSNPN and CDR2 SVGIG (reference sequence). The CDR3 runs to 15 residues. The V and J ends lost 5 bases and 2 bases respectively, with 15 bases between them. In nucleotides, the CDR3 is TGTGCCTGGGCCCCCGGGACGGCAAACACCGGGGAGCTGTTTTTT. It specifies CAWAPGTANTGELFF.

The chain couples TRBV19 to TRBJ2-3; 8 bases match TRBD2. This CDR3 region has 15 residues. The V segment lost 3 bases and the J segment 4 bases; nucleotides outside the gene matches: 6. Germline-derived CDR1 and CDR2 are LNHDA and SQIVND (reference sequence). The CDR3 sequence: CASSIAGAGADTQYF. DNA for the CDR3: TGTGCCAGTAGTATTGCGGGAGCGGGAGCAGATACGCAGTATTTT.

The V gene is TRBV11-3, the J gene TRBJ2-5; D might be TRBD1 (5 bases). The CDR3 is 16 amino acids. From germline, CDR1 is SGHNT and CDR2 YENEEA. Trimming shortened V by 1 base and J by 2 bases, and 14 bases separated the two germline ends. In nucleotides, the CDR3 is TGTGCCAGCAGCTTAGGTGCCAGGGCGACACAAGAGACCCAGTACTTC. This gives the protein CASSLGARATQETQYF.

The rearrangement uses TRBV19 and TRBJ1-3, with TRBD1 as a possible D gene (5 bases). The germline V and J ends were trimmed by 3 bases and 1 base, with 22 bases remaining between them. The length of the CDR3 is 19 residues. Germline V CDR1 and CDR2: LNHDA, SQIVND (reference sequence). The CDR3 nucleotides read TGTGCCAGTAGTATGAATATCGACAGTAACTCGTCATCTGGAAACACCATATATTTT. The encoded protein is CASSMNIDSNSSSGNTIYF.

The chain couples TRBV19 to TRBJ1-6; D might be TRBD1 (6 bases). The CDR3 is 13 residues long. Germline CDR1 is LNHDA and CDR2 is SQIVND (reference sequence). The V end lost 7 bases, the J end lost 9 bases, and 13 bases lay between the germline ends. The CDR3 nucleotides are TGTGCCAGTACAGCAGGGGCGGGTTCACCCCTCCACTTT. Residues: CASTAGAGSPLHF.

The chain combines TRBV5-1 with TRBJ1-1; the match to TRBD1 covers 10 bases. The germline V gene encodes CDR1 SGHRS and CDR2 YFSETQ. The CDR3 spans 16 residues. With V trimmed by 4 bases and J by 2 bases, 8 bases remained unmatched. The CDR3 is CASSPAGTGDNTEAFF. For the CDR3, the DNA is TGCGCCAGCAGCCCAGCCGGGACAGGGGATAACACTGAAGCTTTCTTT.

The chain recombines TRBV15 with TRBJ1-2; D is possibly TRBD1 (5 bases). V shed 4 bases and J shed 6 bases, with 12 bases lying between them. CDR1 and CDR2 from the germline V gene are LNHNV and YYDKDF (reference sequence). The CDR3 loop spans 13 amino acids. The CDR3 is CATSIPGTNGYTF. CDR3 nucleotide sequence: TGTGCCACCAGCATTCCCGGGACGAATGGCTACACCTTC. The entire variable domain, with the rest obtained from reference TRBV15 and TRBJ1-2, is as follows: DAMVIQNPRYQVTQFGKPVTLSCSQTLNHNVMYWYQQKSSQAPKLLFHYYDKDFNNEADTPDNFQSRRPNTSFCFLDIRSPGLGDTAMYLCATSIPGTNGYTFGSGTRLTVV.

The rearrangement uses TRBV5-6 and TRBJ1-2, with 10 bases identical to TRBD1. The CDR3 length is 12 residues. Germline-derived CDR1 and CDR2 are SGHDT and YYEEEE. J lost 13 bases, V lost 4 bases, and 7 bases had no gene match. The CDR3 region is CASSPGQGVATF. CDR3 nucleotide sequence: TGTGCCAGCAGCCCCGGACAGGGGGTGGCCACCTTC.

This chain links TRBV29-1 with TRBJ2-1; a weak D match, TRBD1 (5 bases). The length of the CDR3 is 13 residues. In germline, CDR1 is SQVTM, CDR2 ANQGSEA. The germline V and J ends were trimmed by 5 bases and 5 bases, with 13 bases remaining between them. The CDR3 loop is CSVNRLTHNEQFF. The CDR3 region has the DNA TGCAGCGTTAACAGGTTAACCCACAATGAGCAGTTCTTC.

CDR3 DNA: TGTGCCACCAGTGACGGACTACTGAAAAATGAAAAACTGTTTTTT. Protein product: CATSDGLLKNEKLFF. This rearrangement joins TRBV24-1 to TRBJ1-4, with D unresolved. The CDR3 is 15 residues long. Germline V lookup: CDR1 KGHDR, CDR2 SFDVKD. The V end was cut by 4 bases, the J end by 5 bases, with 13 bases between.

The rearrangement links TRBV6-5 to TRBJ1-2, with D unclear. The length of the CDR3 is 11 residues. Germline assignment: CDR1 MNHEY and CDR2 SVGAGI. V was shortened by 5 bases and J by 8 bases, with 9 bases between the two germline ends. CDR3 sequence: CASSNGEGYTF. In DNA, the CDR3 is TGTGCCAGCAGTAACGGGGAAGGCTACACCTTC.

This chain links TRBV6-1 with TRBJ1-1; a possible D gene is TRBD1 (5 bases). This CDR3 contains 12 residues. Trimming took off 1 base at V and 10 bases at J, with 10 bases between the two ends. Looked up from germline, CDR1 is MNHNS and CDR2 is SASEGT. The CDR3 protein is CASSEVLGGAFF. The CDR3 region has the DNA TGTGCCAGCAGTGAAGTGCTGGGGGGAGCTTTCTTT.

This clone was seen a single time. The genes are TRBV27 and TRBJ2-2; perhaps TRBD2 as D (5 bases). Germline CDR1 MNHEY, CDR2 SMNVEV (reference sequence). Deletions cut 3 bases from V and 6 bases from J, with 14 bases between. The CDR3 runs to 15 residues. CDR3 residues: CASSFWGEVAGELFF. CDR3 sequence (DNA): TGTGCCAGCAGTTTCTGGGGAGAAGTCGCCGGGGAGCTGTTTTTT.

The chain recombines TRBV28 with TRBJ2-2, with D perhaps TRBD1 (6 bases). V was clipped by 6 bases and J by 6 bases, with 20 bases between them. Germline assignment: CDR1 MDHEN and CDR2 SYDVKM. This CDR3 is built from 16 residues. The CDR3 DNA reads TGTGCCAGCAGCTACGTAGGGGGACCCGGATCCGGGGAGCTGTTTTTT. This codes for CASSYVGGPGSGELFF.